This TCR beta chain was recovered during a study of T cell repertoires in cytomegalovirus infection. Study as a whole: Public TCR beta signatures provided an indication of both CMV infection and a matching HLA type.

TCRdb recomputed calls from the reads with MiXCR, one row per CDR3 protein. The top ten clones hold less than 10% of a sample with hundreds of thousands of distinct CDR3 sequences, approximately 25% of them seen once. The V gene's germline CDR1 is SNHLY and CDR2 FYNNEI. The CDR3 sequence is 14 residues long. The trim removed 6 bases at V and 5 bases at J, leaving 10 bases unmatched. This TCR derives from a human donor in good health (CMV status not recorded). Some clones in this sample may be carry-over from other donors' samples. Source material: CD8+ T cells from PBMCs. The genes are TRBV2 and TRBJ2-7, with 7 positions matching TRBD1. The CDR3 nucleotides are TGTGCCAGCAGAGATGACAGGGCCGAGGACGAGCAGTACTTC. Translating it yields CASRDDRAEDEQYF. Full variable domain (outside the CDR3, taken from reference TRBV2 and TRBJ2-7): EPEVTQTPSHQVTQMGQEVILRCVPISNHLYFYWYRQILGQKVEFLVSFYNNEISEKSEIFDDQFSVERPDGSNFTLKIRSTKLEDSAMYFCASRDDRAEDEQYFGPGTRLTVT.